These 12 T cell receptor beta chains were all obtained from the same sample, sequenced in a study of blood T cell repertoires in COVID-19. Repertoires were generated with immunoSEQ multiplex PCR, while TCRdb's copy carries only in-frame clones and drops some. The sample includes over 150,000 clones, about 85% seen only once; the top ten take around 1.1%. Sequences were obtained from peripheral blood. The origin of the receptors is a middle-aged man with acute or convalescent COVID-19.

This sequence joins TRBV19 and TRBJ2-2; 9 nucleotides match TRBD1. V lost 9 bases, J lost 0 bases, and 2 bases stayed unmatched. The CDR3 is made up of 14 amino acids. The germline V gene has CDR1 LNHDA and CDR2 SQIVND (reference sequence). The CDR3 nucleotides read TGTGCCAGCCGGGACAGGGCGAACACCGGGGAGCTGTTTTTT. It specifies CASRDRANTGELFF.

This sequence joins TRBV7-9 and TRBJ2-1, with TRBD2 identical over 12 bases. Germline V gene data show CDR1 as SEHNR and CDR2 as FQNEAQ (reference sequence). The ends lost 3 bases at V and 7 bases at J; junction bases unmatched: 4. This CDR3 comprises 15 residues. CDR3 DNA: TGTGCCAGCAGCTTCCCGGGACTAGCGGGTAATGAGCAGTTCTTC. It encodes CASSFPGLAGNEQFF. Full variable domain (outside the CDR3, taken from reference TRBV7-9 and TRBJ2-1): DTGVSQNPRHKITKRGQNVTFRCDPISEHNRLYWYRQTLGQGPEFLTYFQNEAQLEKSRLLSDRFSAERPKGSFSTLEIQRTEQGDSAMYLCASSFPGLAGNEQFFGPGTRLTVL.

The chain uses TRBV3-1 (or the pseudogene TRBV3-2) and TRBJ1-1, with D tentatively TRBD1 (5 bases). The CDR3 has 12 residues. The germline V and J ends were trimmed by 1 base and 8 bases, with 8 bases remaining between them. Germline CDR1 is LGHDT and CDR2 is YNNKEL (reference sequence). CDR3 protein: CASSQAQGEAFF. The CDR3 DNA reads as TGTGCCAGCAGCCAAGCTCAGGGAGAAGCTTTCTTT.

V and J are TRBV18 and TRBJ1-2, with TRBD1 as a possible D gene (5 bases). Germline values: CDR1 KGHSH, CDR2 LQKENI. The CDR3 has 14 amino acids. V was shortened by 1 base and J by 7 bases, with 13 bases between the two germline ends. The CDR3, as DNA: TGTGCCAGCTCACCACGAGGGGAGGGTAGTGGCTACACCTTC. Amino acid sequence: CASSPRGEGSGYTF.

The rearrangement joins TRBV25-1 to TRBJ1-1; weak D call: TRBD1 (6 bases). The CDR3 has 14 amino acids. Germline-derived CDR1 and CDR2 are MGHDK and SYGVNS. V was trimmed by 1 base and J by 4 bases, leaving 10 bases between them. In nucleotides, the CDR3 is TGTGCCAGCAGTGAATTTGGGGGCCCCACTGAAGCTTTCTTT. It is translated as CASSEFGGPTEAFF.

The rearrangement uses TRBV5-4 and TRBJ2-5; D ambiguous. Germline values: CDR1 SGHNT, CDR2 YYREEE (reference sequence). The CDR3 sequence is 12 residues long. V was clipped by 3 bases and J by 5 bases, with 8 bases between them. The CDR3 DNA is TGTGCCAGCAGCTCCCCCGGTGAGACCCAGTACTTC. It codes for CASSSPGETQYF.

The rearrangement uses TRBV4-3 and TRBJ2-3, with TRBD1 identical over 7 bases. There are 16 residues in the CDR3. V lost 0 bases, J lost 2 bases, and 5 bases stayed unmatched. Germline-derived CDR1 and CDR2 are LGHNA and YSLEER. The CDR3 is CASSQDGTGDTDTQYF. The CDR3 coding sequence is TGCGCCAGCAGCCAAGATGGTACAGGGGACACAGATACGCAGTATTTT.

This clone has just one count. This chain connects TRBV9 to TRBJ1-2; no clear D. This CDR3 spans 14 amino acids. V was shortened by 0 bases and J by 4 bases, with 10 bases between the two germline ends. The germline gives CDR1 SGDLS, CDR2 YYNGEE. CDR3 residues: CASSVDAVAYGYTF. CDR3 nucleotides: TGTGCCAGCAGCGTAGACGCAGTGGCCTATGGCTACACCTTC.

This clone was counted once. The chain recombines TRBV21-1 with TRBJ2-7; TRBD1 is the table's D call, not checked against the DNA. TRBV21-1 is a pseudogene. The CDR3 length is 15 residues. The chain's CDR3 is CASSRYRDKGKVQYF. The CDR3 DNA reads as TGTGCCAGCAGCAGATACCGGGACAAAGGGAAGGTGCAGTACTTC.

This clone was seen only once. The rearrangement joins TRBV11-2 to TRBJ2-1, with 10 bases lining up with TRBD2. Germline V gene lookup returns CDR1 SGHAT and CDR2 FQNNGV. The V gene end was trimmed by 5 bases and the J gene end by 5 bases; junction bases not matched to a gene: 6. CDR3 size: 15 residues. The CDR3 loop is CASSPGTSVNNEQFF. CDR3 DNA: TGTGCCAGCAGCCCCGGGACTAGCGTTAACAATGAGCAGTTCTTC.

This chain links TRBV7-6 with TRBJ1-5, with 8 nucleotides matching TRBD1. V gave up 5 bases and J gave up 9 bases; unmatched junction bases: 12. This CDR3 is 15 amino acids long. Germline V lookup: CDR1 SGHVS, CDR2 FNYEAQ. This CDR3 reads CASSVGTGEFSPQHF. In DNA form, the CDR3 reads TGTGCCAGCAGCGTAGGGACAGGAGAATTTTCGCCCCAGCATTTT.

This clone appeared a single time. The chain uses TRBV7-9 and TRBJ1-6; D unclear. This CDR3 is 12 amino acids long. V gave up 2 bases and J gave up 8 bases, with 4 bases separating them. The germline V gene has CDR1 SEHNR and CDR2 FQNEAQ (reference sequence). The CDR3 DNA reads as TGTGCCAGCAGCTTACCCTATTCACCCCTCCACTTT. It translates to CASSLPYSPLHF.